The clone carrying this T cell receptor (beta chain) has only a few counts. What it recognizes is unknown. This CDR3 is 13 amino acids long. Trimming stripped 1 base from V and 6 bases from J, with 9 bases between. Germline V CDR1 and CDR2: SEHNR, FQNEAQ (reference sequence). These data belong to a study of post-analysis software for immune sequencing data. Broader study findings: Analysis by F measure revealed that same-batch samples clustered strongly together. TRBV5-6, TRBV5-1 and TRBV20-1 were among several TRBV segments more frequent in patients than controls. Multiple sclerosis patients showed significantly lower normalized Chao1 diversity than controls did.

Built from TCR beta cDNA, the libraries had unique molecular identifiers in them. Each sample of about 0.95 to 11 million input T cells yielded around 500,000 cDNA molecules, so each molecule approximated one T cell. Each CDR3 protein is one row after TCRdb ran MiXCR on the PCR reads. This sample has about 800,000 distinct CDR3 sequences, with 25% to 30% found just once. The source material was blood. The V gene is TRBV7-9, the J gene TRBJ2-5; D uncertain. The source of this sequence is a girl between 10 and 17 years old with multiple sclerosis. In DNA, the CDR3 is TGTGCCAGCAGCTTAGGTGCCTCGAAGACCCAGTACTTC. Amino acid sequence: CASSLGASKTQYF. Drawing the rest from reference TRBV7-9 and TRBJ2-5, the complete variable domain is DTGVSQNPRHKITKRGQNVTFRCDPISEHNRLYWYRQTLGQGPEFLTYFQNEAQLEKSRLLSDRFSAERPKGSFSTLEIQRTEQGDSAMYLCASSLGASKTQYFGPGTRLLVL.